This TCR beta chain stems from a study of metastatic and nonmetastatic thyroid tumors. This clone was picked up a small number of times. None of the patients had undergone any treatment ahead of thyroid surgery. Germline assignment: CDR1 MDHEN and CDR2 SYDVKM. V lost 7 bases to trimming and J lost 3 bases, with 21 bases between them. The CDR3 consists of 16 residues. TCRdb reanalyzed the PCR reads via MiXCR. The sample has about 6,500 clones, approximately 35% seen once. The chain employs TRBV28 and TRBJ1-2, with D unclear. This receptor was identified in a female donor with papillary thyroid cancer or a benign thyroid nodule (not recorded which). Some clones in this sample may be carry-over from other donors' samples. The specimen was tumor tissue. The CDR3 nucleotides are TGTGCCAGCAAAACTCCCCTTGGAGGGCGGCACTATGGCTACACCTTC. Its protein product is CASKTPLGGRHYGYTF.